The clone carrying this T cell receptor (beta chain) was counted only a few times. The antigen remains undetermined. Germline loops: CDR1 SGHNT, CDR2 YENEEA. Trimming stripped 5 bases from V and 2 bases from J, with 14 bases between. This CDR3 is built from 15 residues. The data are from a study of cytomegalovirus exposure and HLA in healthy donors. Across the study: From donors who were HLA-typed, an early data release held 80 million or so unique TCRs. Study findings and constraints: Cytomegalovirus-associated TCR beta chains were listed, numbering under 200. Per a prior analysis, the majority of TCR beta V segments were productive roughly 90% or roughly 30% of the time. Analyzed later, most CMV-associated TCR beta chains appeared HLA-restricted.

PCR amplification relied on 60 Vbeta primers (plus 13 Jbeta primers). Only in-frame clones appear in the TCRdb table, and some are missing; sequencing was by immunoSEQ multiplex PCR. The data contain 150,000 or so clones, around 73% of them singletons. The sample comprised PBMCs. The J gene is TRBJ2-3, the V gene TRBV11-3; maybe TRBD1 (7 bases). This TCR derives from a woman aged 18-29 years in good health and CMV-seronegative. The CDR3 sequence: CASSPWRGPTDTQYF. CDR3 in DNA: TGTGCCAGCAGCCCTTGGAGGGGGCCCACAGATACGCAGTATTTT.